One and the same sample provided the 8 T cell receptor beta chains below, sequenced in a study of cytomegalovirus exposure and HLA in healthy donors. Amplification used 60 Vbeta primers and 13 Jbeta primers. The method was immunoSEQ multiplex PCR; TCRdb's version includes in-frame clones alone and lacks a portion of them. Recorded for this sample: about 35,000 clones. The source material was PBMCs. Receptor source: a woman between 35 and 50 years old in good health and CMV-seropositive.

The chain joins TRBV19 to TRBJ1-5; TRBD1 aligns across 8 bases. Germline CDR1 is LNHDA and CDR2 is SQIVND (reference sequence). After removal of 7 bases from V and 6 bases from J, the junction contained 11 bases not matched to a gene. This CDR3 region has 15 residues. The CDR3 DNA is TGTGCCAGTAATCTTGACAGGGGCAGCCTTCAGCCCCAGCATTTT. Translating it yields CASNLDRGSLQPQHF.

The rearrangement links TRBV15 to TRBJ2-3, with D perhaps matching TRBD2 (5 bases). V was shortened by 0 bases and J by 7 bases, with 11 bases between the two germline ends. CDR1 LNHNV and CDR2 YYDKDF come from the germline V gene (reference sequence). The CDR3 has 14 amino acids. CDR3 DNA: TGTGCCACCAGCAGAGAGGCTAGCCTGTATACGCAGTATTTT. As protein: CATSREASLYTQYF.

DNA for the CDR3: TGTGCCAGCAGCTCTAGAGGGGGCAGGGCTCGAGATGGCTACACCTTC. It translates to CASSSRGGRARDGYTF. The chain recombines TRBV9 with TRBJ1-2, with 7 nucleotides matching TRBD1. This CDR3 is built from 16 residues. V shed 4 bases, J shed 6 bases, and the junction held 15 bases outside the gene matches. Germline-derived CDR1 and CDR2 are SGDLS and YYNGEE.

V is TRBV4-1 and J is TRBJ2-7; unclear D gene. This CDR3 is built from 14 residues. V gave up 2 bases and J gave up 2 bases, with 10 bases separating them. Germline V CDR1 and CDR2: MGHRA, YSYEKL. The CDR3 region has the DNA TGCGCCAGCAGCCAACCTCTTATCCCCTACGAGCAGTACTTC. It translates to CASSQPLIPYEQYF.

CDR3: CASSRGDLADTQYF. CDR3 DNA: TGTGCCAGCAGCCGCGGTGATTTAGCGGATACGCAGTATTTT. The genes are TRBV6-4 and TRBJ2-3, with TRBD2 as a possible D gene (5 bases). Trimming took 6 bases from V and 6 from J, leaving 16 bases between them. CDR1 and CDR2 (germline): MRHNA, SNTAGT. The CDR3 extends over 14 amino acids.

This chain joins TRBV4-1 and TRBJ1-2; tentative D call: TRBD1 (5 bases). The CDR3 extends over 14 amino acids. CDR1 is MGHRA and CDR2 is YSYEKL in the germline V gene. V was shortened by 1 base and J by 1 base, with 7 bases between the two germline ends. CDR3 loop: CASSQVGLNYGYTF. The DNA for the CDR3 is TGCGCCAGCAGCCAAGTGGGGCTTAACTATGGCTACACCTTC.

The CDR3 DNA reads as TGTGCCAGTAGTTTGGGAGTTGTCTACGAGCAGTACTTC. It translates to CASSLGVVYEQYF. The chain has TRBV19 and TRBJ2-7; D is perhaps TRBD2 (5 bases). Germline CDR1 LNHDA, CDR2 SQIVND (reference sequence). The CDR3 length is 13 residues. The V end lost 5 bases, the J end lost 3 bases, and 11 bases lay between the germline ends.

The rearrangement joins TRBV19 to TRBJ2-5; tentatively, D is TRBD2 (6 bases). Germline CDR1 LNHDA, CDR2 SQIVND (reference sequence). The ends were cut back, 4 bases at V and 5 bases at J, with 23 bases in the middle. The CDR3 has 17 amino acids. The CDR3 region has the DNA TGTGCCAGTAGTAAGCCTCCGGGCCTAAAGGAGGGGGAGACCCAGTACTTC. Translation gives CASSKPPGLKEGETQYF.